The next 8 T cell receptor beta chains were all read from a single sample in a study of blood T cell repertoires in COVID-19. Measured with immunoSEQ multiplex PCR; TCRdb has only the in-frame clones, and not every one. The sample consists of 100,000 to 120,000 clones, less than 75% of them appearing once. What was sequenced was peripheral blood. These receptors came from a middle-aged woman with acute or convalescent COVID-19.

The sample holds a few counts of this clone. The rearrangement joins TRBV10-3 to TRBJ1-2, with 9 positions matching TRBD1. The CDR3 is 13 residues long. The ends lost 10 bases at V and 0 bases at J; junction bases unmatched: 3. Germline CDR1 is ENHRY and CDR2 is SYGVKD. The chain's CDR3 is CASYRGPNYGYTF. For the CDR3, the DNA is TGTGCCAGCTACAGGGGGCCTAACTATGGCTACACCTTC.

V usage is TRBV7-3 and J usage is TRBJ1-2; D not certain. The germline CDR1 and CDR2 sequences are SGHTA and FQGTGA. Trimming removed 2 bases from V and 7 bases from J, with 11 bases in between. The CDR3 loop spans 13 amino acids. CDR3 in amino acids: CASSLGDRGGYTF. CDR3 coding DNA: TGTGCCAGCAGCTTAGGTGACCGGGGTGGCTACACCTTC.

The sample holds many counts of this clone. The same CDR3 can be traced to other DNA sequences in this sample. The V gene is TRBV18, the J gene TRBJ1-5; D uncertain. The germline V gene encodes CDR1 KGHSH and CDR2 LQKENI. CDR3 length: 14 amino acids. The ends were cut back, 3 bases at V and 5 bases at J, with 11 bases in the middle. CDR3 in DNA: TGTGCCAGCTCACCTGGAGGGTCCGATCAGCCCCAGCATTTT. Translation gives CASSPGGSDQPQHF.

This chain links TRBV7-9 with TRBJ2-5, with 7 bases matching TRBD2. Germline trimming cut 3 bases from V and 2 bases from J; bases unmatched to any gene: 3. Germline-derived CDR1 and CDR2 are SEHNR and FQNEAQ (reference sequence). CDR3 length equals 14 residues. The CDR3 here is CASSFPGGQETQYF. CDR3 sequence (DNA): TGTGCCAGCAGCTTCCCGGGGGGACAAGAGACCCAGTACTTC.

This clone was counted only a few times. This chain joins TRBV9 and TRBJ2-5; a weak D match, TRBD2 (5 bases). Looked up from germline, CDR1 is SGDLS and CDR2 is YYNGEE. V was trimmed by 4 bases and J by 7 bases, leaving 11 bases between them. The CDR3 has 12 residues. In DNA, the CDR3 is TGTGCCAGCAGCTCCGAAAGCGGGACCCAGTACTTC. This sequence encodes CASSSESGTQYF.

Many counts were recorded for this clone. V and J are TRBV2 and TRBJ1-2; no definite D call. The CDR3 loop spans 18 amino acids. The germline CDR1 and CDR2 sequences are SNHLY and FYNNEI. V lost 2 bases and J 2 bases, leaving 21 bases between the germline ends. CDR3 nucleotides: TGTGCCAGCAGTGAAATGGTCCTCGGGTCTTATTTGAACTATGGCTACACCTTC. It is translated as CASSEMVLGSYLNYGYTF.

The sample holds a few counts of this clone. This sequence joins TRBV5-1 and TRBJ1-4; D unclear. CDR1 is SGHRS, CDR2 YFSETQ, per germline. V lost 0 bases and J 5 bases, leaving 5 bases between the germline ends. The CDR3 spans 13 residues. The CDR3 bases are TGCGCCAGCAGCTTGGGCGGGAATGAAAAACTGTTTTTT. Translation gives CASSLGGNEKLFF.

V usage is TRBV30 and J usage is TRBJ1-6; tentative D call: TRBD1 (6 bases). V was clipped by 4 bases and J by 9 bases, with 10 bases between them. This CDR3 contains 12 residues. Germline V gene sequence: CDR1 GTSNPN, CDR2 SVGIG (reference sequence). The CDR3 loop reads CAWNRESSPLHF. CDR3 DNA: TGTGCCTGGAACAGGGAGAGTTCACCCCTCCACTTT.